The 28 T cell receptor beta chains reported below all come from one sample, sequenced in a study of blood T cell repertoires in COVID-19. Method: immunoSEQ multiplex PCR; TCRdb's copy keeps in-frame clones and lacks some. Of over 45,000 clones in the sample, 83% were seen once. The sequenced sample consisted of peripheral blood. The origin of the receptors is an elderly woman with acute or convalescent COVID-19.

The chain links TRBV12-3 or TRBV12-4 to TRBJ2-2; tentatively, D is TRBD2 (5 bases). The CDR3 has 13 residues. V lost 5 bases and J 6 bases, leaving 10 bases between the germline ends. The CDR3 DNA reads as TGTGCCAGCAGTGACGGGAATGCCGGGGAGCTGTTTTTT. This sequence encodes CASSDGNAGELFF.

This chain joins TRBV2 and TRBJ2-1, with a possible D match to TRBD2 (6 bases). CDR1 SNHLY and CDR2 FYNNEI come from the germline V gene. There are 13 residues in the CDR3. V was pared by 1 base and J by 8 bases, with 9 bases between. The CDR3 bases are TGTGCCAGCAGTGAAGAACTAGCCGATGAGCAGTTCTTC. Protein: CASSEELADEQFF.

This chain joins TRBV3-1 (or the pseudogene TRBV3-2) and TRBJ1-1, with a tentative D call TRBD1 (6 bases). V gave up 4 bases and J gave up 3 bases, with 9 bases separating them. This CDR3 is 13 amino acids long. Germline CDR1 reads LGHDT; CDR2 reads YNNKEL (reference sequence). The CDR3 spells CASSPSGDTEAFF. For the CDR3, the DNA is TGTGCCAGCAGCCCTTCAGGGGACACTGAAGCTTTCTTT.

This clone was seen once. The chain recombines TRBV7-8 with TRBJ1-6, with 8 bases identical to TRBD1. Germline V gene sequence: CDR1 SGHVS, CDR2 FQNEAQ. The CDR3 is 15 residues long. V shed 5 bases, J shed 9 bases, and the junction held 9 bases outside the gene matches. In DNA, the CDR3 is TGTGCCAGCAGCCCTAAGACAGGGGTTAGTTCACCCCTCCACTTT. Translation gives CASSPKTGVSSPLHF.

The genes are TRBV2 and TRBJ2-1; D is possibly TRBD2 (5 bases). The CDR3 loop spans 13 amino acids. V was shortened by 4 bases and J by 8 bases, with 12 bases between the two germline ends. Per the germline V gene, CDR1 is SNHLY and CDR2 is FYNNEI. The CDR3 DNA follows: TGTGCCAGCAGTGGAATACTAGAGTATGAGCAGTTCTTC. Its protein is CASSGILEYEQFF.

Here the CDR3 reads CATSDSGQGAYNEQFF. The CDR3 DNA reads TGTGCCACCAGTGACTCGGGACAGGGGGCTTACAATGAGCAGTTCTTC. The V gene is TRBV24-1, the J gene TRBJ2-1, with TRBD1 identical over 12 bases. This CDR3 is built from 16 residues. V shed 4 bases, J shed 4 bases, and the junction held 4 bases outside the gene matches. CDR1 is KGHDR, CDR2 SFDVKD, per germline.

The rearrangement links TRBV19 to TRBJ2-3, with 10 bases lining up with TRBD2. V lost 3 bases and J lost 0; bases outside the gene matches: 9. In germline, CDR1 is LNHDA, CDR2 SQIVND (reference sequence). This CDR3 is 18 amino acids long. The DNA for the CDR3 is TGTGCCAGTAGTATTTCTAGCGGGGGATTCTCTAGCACAGATACGCAGTATTTT. Its protein is CASSISSGGFSSTDTQYF.

This rearrangement joins TRBV9 to TRBJ1-6; D may be TRBD1 (6 bases). The V gene's germline CDR1 is SGDLS and CDR2 YYNGEE. Deletions cut 1 base from V and 10 bases from J, with 12 bases between. This CDR3 region has 14 residues. CDR3 region: CASSVRGGQSPLHF. CDR3 DNA: TGTGCCAGCAGCGTACGGGGGGGCCAGTCACCCCTCCACTTT.

This clone has only one observation. Other DNA sequences in this sample translate to the same CDR3. V usage is TRBV15 and J usage is TRBJ1-3; D gene ambiguous. The V end lost 0 bases, the J end lost 2 bases, and 8 bases lay between the germline ends. Germline V lookup: CDR1 LNHNV, CDR2 YYDKDF (reference sequence). CDR3 length equals 15 residues. CDR3 sequence: CATSRDRGAGNTIYF. The CDR3 DNA reads as TGTGCCACCAGCAGAGATCGGGGAGCTGGAAACACCATATATTTT.

The J gene is TRBJ2-1, the V gene TRBV5-1; weak D call: TRBD2 (5 bases). Germline lookup yields CDR1 SGHRS and CDR2 YFSETQ. The V end lost 5 bases, the J end lost 9 bases, and 18 bases lay between the germline ends. The CDR3 length is 14 residues. The CDR3 nucleotides read TGCGCCAGCAGACCGTTCGAGGGTCTGGGTGAGCAGTTCTTC. Translation gives CASRPFEGLGEQFF.

The chain carries TRBV19 and TRBJ2-2; no definite D call. Trimming cost V 5 bases and J 6 bases, with 7 bases left between them. From germline, CDR1 is LNHDA and CDR2 SQIVND (reference sequence). CDR3 length equals 12 residues. The chain's CDR3 is CASSPNPGELFF. The CDR3 DNA reads TGTGCCAGTAGTCCTAACCCCGGGGAGCTGTTTTTT.

The chain combines TRBV4-2 with TRBJ2-5; D is possibly TRBD2 (6 bases). This CDR3 has 18 residues. The germline V gene has CDR1 LGHNA and CDR2 YNFKEQ. V lost 0 bases to trimming and J lost 0 bases, with 17 bases between them. The chain's CDR3 is CASSQDVLVAEYQETQYF. In DNA, the CDR3 is TGTGCCAGCAGCCAAGATGTACTGGTAGCGGAGTACCAAGAGACCCAGTACTTC.

In DNA, the CDR3 is TGTGCCAGCTCAAACGGAGAGATAGCCAAAAACATTCAGTACTTC. It encodes CASSNGEIAKNIQYF. The V call is TRBV18, the J call TRBJ2-4; D gene unclear. Germline V gene sequence: CDR1 KGHSH, CDR2 LQKENI. The CDR3 spans 15 residues. V was clipped by 5 bases and J by 0 bases, with 11 bases between them.

In its sample, this clone was seen a few times. This chain joins TRBV12-5 and TRBJ2-7; 9 bases fit TRBD1. This CDR3 contains 16 residues. J was trimmed by 3 bases and V by 2 bases; bases with no gene match: 8. Germline lookup yields CDR1 LGHNT and CDR2 FRNRAP. CDR3 DNA: TGTGCTAGTGGTTTGAAACAGGGGGCTGTTGACTACGAGCAGTACTTC. Protein sequence: CASGLKQGAVDYEQYF. Based on the CDR3 plus reference TRBV12-5 and TRBJ2-7, the full variable domain is DARVTQTPRHKVTEMGQEVTMRCQPILGHNTVFWYRQTMMQGLELLAYFRNRAPLDDSGMPKDRFSAEMPDATLATLKIQPSEPRDSAVYFCASGLKQGAVDYEQYFGPGTRLTVT.

This clone was observed a handful of times. V is TRBV11-2 and J is TRBJ2-5, with D uncertain. Germline V gene sequence: CDR1 SGHAT, CDR2 FQNNGV. Trimming took off 3 bases at V and 5 bases at J, with 10 bases between the two ends. The length of the CDR3 is 13 residues. Here the CDR3 DNA reads TGTGCCAGCAGCTTGTCAGTTTTCGAGACCCAGTACTTC. Protein sequence: CASSLSVFETQYF.

V gene TRBV19 combines with J gene TRBJ2-5; 7 positions agree with TRBD1. This CDR3 comprises 13 residues. Germline V gives CDR1 LNHDA, CDR2 SQIVND (reference sequence). Unmatched junction bases numbered 3, after V lost 5 bases and J lost 3 bases. CDR3 bases: TGTGCCAGTAGTGCCGACAGGGAAGAGACCCAGTACTTC. Translated: CASSADREETQYF.

V is TRBV3-1 (or the pseudogene TRBV3-2) and J is TRBJ1-6; 7 nucleotides agree with TRBD1. The CDR3 sequence is 15 residues long. The germline V gene has CDR1 LGHDT and CDR2 YNNKEL (reference sequence). V gave up 0 bases and J gave up 10 bases; unmatched junction bases: 6. The CDR3 DNA follows: TGTGCCAGCAGCCAAGATATCGGGACAGAATCACCCCTCCACTTT. It is translated as CASSQDIGTESPLHF.

This chain links TRBV5-4 with TRBJ2-5, with 8 bases lining up with TRBD1. The CDR3 contains 14 residues. The ends lost 1 base at V and 3 bases at J; junction bases unmatched: 2. Per germline, CDR1 SGHNT and CDR2 YYREEE (reference sequence). The CDR3 reads CASSLPDREETQYF. The CDR3 DNA is TGTGCCAGCAGCTTGCCGGACAGGGAAGAGACCCAGTACTTC.

This chain uses TRBV12-3 or TRBV12-4 with TRBJ1-5; D is ambiguous. This CDR3 spans 13 amino acids. With 3 bases removed from V and 4 bases from J, the gap between germline ends came to 7 bases. CDR3 DNA: TGTGCCAGCAGTTTGAACGGGAATCAGCCCCAGCATTTT. Amino acids: CASSLNGNQPQHF.

This chain links TRBV5-8 with TRBJ2-1; 10 bases are shared with TRBD1. The CDR3 totals 18 residues. The germline V gene encodes CDR1 SGHTS and CDR2 YDEGEE. V lost 3 bases, J lost 0 bases, and 9 bases stayed unmatched. The CDR3 DNA reads as TGTGCCAGCAGCTCCCGATGGACAGGGGGTATCTCCTACAATGAGCAGTTCTTC. Translating gives CASSSRWTGGISYNEQFF.

J is TRBJ2-3 and V is TRBV4-1; D not resolved. V was trimmed by 0 bases and J by 2 bases, leaving 12 bases between them. The germline gives CDR1 MGHRA, CDR2 YSYEKL. The CDR3 totals 16 residues. As DNA, the CDR3 is TGCGCCAGCAGCCAAGATGGAGTACCCCACACAGATACGCAGTATTTT. Translated, it gives CASSQDGVPHTDTQYF.

About this clone: This same CDR3 is encoded by further DNA sequences in the sample. The chain links TRBV5-1 to TRBJ2-5; 9 nucleotides agree with TRBD1. CDR1 SGHRS and CDR2 YFSETQ come from the germline V gene. The CDR3 runs 14 residues. The J segment lost 3 bases and the V segment lost 5 bases, leaving 5 bases of the junction unmatched. The CDR3, as DNA: TGCGCCAGCAGGCCAACAGGGGGCGAAGAGACCCAGTACTTC. It translates to CASRPTGGEETQYF.

DNA for the CDR3: TGCGCCAGCAGCCAAGATTCTCGGGGACAGCGGCCCCCCTATGGCTACACCTTC. This sequence encodes CASSQDSRGQRPPYGYTF. The gene calls are TRBV4-1 and TRBJ1-2; TRBD1 aligns across 7 bases. Germline loops: CDR1 MGHRA, CDR2 YSYEKL. The CDR3 consists of 18 residues. With V trimmed by 0 bases and J by 4 bases, 14 bases remained unmatched.

This clone was seen more than once but under ten times. The V gene is TRBV7-8, the J gene TRBJ1-2; no clear D. The CDR3 runs 16 residues. With 1 base removed from V and 1 base from J, the gap between germline ends came to 13 bases. CDR1 is SGHVS and CDR2 is FQNEAQ in the germline V gene. DNA of the CDR3: TGTGCCAGCAGCTTAGTTGCGGGGAATTTTAACTATGGCTACACCTTC. It codes for CASSLVAGNFNYGYTF.

The chain combines TRBV14 with TRBJ1-4, with D perhaps matching TRBD1 (6 bases). This CDR3 spans 14 amino acids. V was trimmed by 1 base and J by 10 bases, leaving 13 bases between them. Per germline, CDR1 SGHDN and CDR2 FVKESK. The CDR3 protein is CASSQGPQGLKLFF. CDR3 bases: TGTGCCAGCAGCCAAGGGCCTCAGGGGCTAAAACTGTTTTTT.

The chain couples TRBV3-1 (or the pseudogene TRBV3-2) to TRBJ2-3; TRBD2 aligns across 8 bases. The CDR3 is 15 amino acids. V lost 8 bases to trimming and J lost 0 bases; unmatched junction nucleotides: 7. Germline loops: CDR1 LGHDT, CDR2 YNNKEL (reference sequence). The CDR3 here is CASGSGGGSTDTQYF. As DNA, the CDR3 is TGTGCCAGCGGGTCAGGCGGGGGGAGCACAGATACGCAGTATTTT.

This sequence joins TRBV4-2 and TRBJ1-1; D might be TRBD1 (5 bases). V was cut by 1 base and J by 7 bases, with 13 bases left in between. The CDR3 runs 14 residues. Germline assignment: CDR1 LGHNA and CDR2 YNFKEQ. CDR3 sequence reads: CASSQGVRAVEAFF. DNA of the CDR3: TGTGCCAGCAGCCAAGGCGTCAGGGCAGTTGAAGCTTTCTTT.

This sequence joins TRBV5-1 and TRBJ2-7; 8 bases align to TRBD1. CDR1 is SGHRS, CDR2 YFSETQ, per germline. J lost 5 bases, V lost 5 bases, and 21 bases had no gene match. This CDR3 contains 18 residues. CDR3 sequence (DNA): TGCGCCAGCAGGTCTTATAGTGGTGGGACAGGCTCAAACGACGAGCAGTACTTC. Translating gives CASRSYSGGTGSNDEQYF. The full variable domain, with the rest looked up from reference TRBV5-1 and TRBJ2-7, is KAGVTQTPRYLIKTRGQQVTLSCSPISGHRSVSWYQQTPGQGLQFLFEYFSETQRNKGNFPGRFSGRQFSNSRSEMNVSTLELGDSALYLCASRSYSGGTGSNDEQYFGPGTRLTVT.